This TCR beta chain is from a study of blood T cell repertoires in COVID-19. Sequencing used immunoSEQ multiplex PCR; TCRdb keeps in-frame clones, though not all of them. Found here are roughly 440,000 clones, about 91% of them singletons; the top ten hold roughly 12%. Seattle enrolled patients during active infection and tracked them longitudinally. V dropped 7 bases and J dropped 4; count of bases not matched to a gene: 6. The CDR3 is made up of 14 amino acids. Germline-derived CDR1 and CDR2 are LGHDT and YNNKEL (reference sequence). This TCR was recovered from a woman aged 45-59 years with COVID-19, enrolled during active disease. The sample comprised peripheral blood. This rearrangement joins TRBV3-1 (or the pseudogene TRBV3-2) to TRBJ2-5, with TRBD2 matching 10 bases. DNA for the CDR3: TGTGCCAGCACTGAGCGGGGGGGCGGAGAGACCCAGTACTTC. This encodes CASTERGGGETQYF.